A selection of T cell receptor beta chains follows, all from one sample in a study of immune evolution from preneoplasia to lung adenocarcinoma. Assay: immunoSEQ multiplex PCR; the TCRdb copy retains only in-frame clones and omits some. There are about 14,000 clones in the sample; roughly 86% occur only once, and roughly 3% lies in the top ten. Input material: FFPE minimally invasive lung adenocarcinoma tissue. The receptors were sampled from a person in their sixties or seventies with lung adenocarcinoma. Each CDR3 is given with its conserved first and last residue. D genes are given only for firm matches. Clone size is stated in some rows and not others, as once, few, many or a class when expanded.

CDR3 length: 15; D gene: TRBD2; clone size: .; V gene: TRBV11-3; J gene: TRBJ2-3; CDR3 protein: CASSLSRERADTQYF; CDR3 DNA: TGTGCCAGCAGCCTTTCGCGGGAGCGGGCAGATACGCAGTATTTT
CDR3 length: 11; D gene: .; clone size: .; V gene: TRBV30; J gene: TRBJ2-5; CDR3 protein: CAWRGLETQYF; CDR3 DNA: TGTGCCTGGAGGGGGCTCGAGACCCAGTACTTC
CDR3 length: 16; D gene: TRBD1; clone size: .; V gene: TRBV28; J gene: TRBJ1-2; CDR3 protein: CASTRRGGTGSNGYTF; CDR3 DNA: TGTGCCAGCACCCGAAGGGGCGGGACAGGGAGTAATGGCTACACCTTC
CDR3 length: 14; D gene: .; clone size: .; V gene: TRBV5-4; J gene: TRBJ2-6; CDR3 protein: CASSFSSGANVLTF; CDR3 DNA: TGTGCCAGCAGCTTTAGCTCTGGGGCCAACGTCCTGACTTTC
CDR3 length: 15; D gene: .; clone size: once; V gene: TRBV6-6; J gene: TRBJ2-2; CDR3 protein: CASSYGAEMGGELFF; CDR3 DNA: TGTGCCAGCAGTTACGGCGCGGAGATGGGCGGGGAGCTGTTTTTT
CDR3 length: 19; D gene: .; clone size: .; V gene: TRBV11-2; J gene: TRBJ1-1; CDR3 protein: CASSATPGRQYLMNTEAFF; CDR3 DNA: TGTGCCAGCAGCGCCACTCCGGGACGTCAATACCTCATGAACACTGAAGCTTTCTTT
CDR3 length: 19; D gene: TRBD2; clone size: .; V gene: TRBV27; J gene: TRBJ2-2; CDR3 protein: CASSLGGTAGGRDTGELFF; CDR3 DNA: TGTGCCAGCAGTTTAGGGGGGACCGCGGGAGGGCGGGACACCGGGGAGCTGTTTTTT
CDR3 length: 13; D gene: .; clone size: few; V gene: TRBV7-9; J gene: TRBJ1-4; CDR3 protein: CASSAPGDEKLFF; CDR3 DNA: TGTGCCAGCAGCGCTCCGGGGGATGAAAAACTGTTTTTT
CDR3 length: 13; D gene: .; clone size: .; V gene: TRBV28; J gene: TRBJ2-2; CDR3 protein: CASSFVYTGELFF; CDR3 DNA: TGTGCCAGCAGTTTCGTATACACCGGGGAGCTGTTTTTT
CDR3 length: 12; D gene: .; clone size: .; V gene: TRBV30; J gene: TRBJ1-5; CDR3 protein: CAWSGQGQPQHF; CDR3 DNA: TGTGCCTGGAGTGGCCAGGGTCAGCCCCAGCATTTT
CDR3 length: 15; D gene: .; clone size: .; V gene: TRBV7-9; J gene: TRBJ2-1; CDR3 protein: CASSPTGIYNNEQFF; CDR3 DNA: TGTGCCAGCAGTCCTACAGGGATCTACAATAATGAGCAGTTCTTC
CDR3 length: 12; D gene: .; clone size: .; V gene: TRBV7-8; J gene: TRBJ2-7; CDR3 protein: CASSFQSYEQYF; CDR3 DNA: TGTGCCAGCAGCTTCCAGAGTTACGAGCAGTACTTC
CDR3 length: 14; D gene: TRBD1; clone size: .; V gene: TRBV4-1; J gene: TRBJ1-4; CDR3 protein: CASSHGQGREKLFF; CDR3 DNA: TGCGCCAGCAGCCATGGACAGGGTAGGGAAAAACTGTTTTTT
CDR3 length: 13; D gene: .; clone size: .; V gene: TRBV2; J gene: TRBJ2-1; CDR3 protein: CASSPQTSNEQFF; CDR3 DNA: TGTGCCAGCAGTCCTCAGACTAGCAATGAGCAGTTCTTC
CDR3 length: 12; D gene: .; clone size: .; V gene: TRBV5-4; J gene: TRBJ2-5; CDR3 protein: CASSSRVGTQYF; CDR3 DNA: TGTGCCAGCAGCAGCCGTGTTGGGACCCAGTACTTC
CDR3 length: 20; D gene: .; clone size: .; V gene: TRBV5-8; J gene: TRBJ1-5; CDR3 protein: CASSLDPTGVIGEGNQPQHF; CDR3 DNA: TGTGCCAGCAGCTTGGACCCGACGGGGGTCATTGGAGAAGGCAATCAGCCCCAGCATTTT
CDR3 length: 14; D gene: TRBD1; clone size: .; V gene: TRBV27; J gene: TRBJ1-3; CDR3 protein: CASSPTGDGNTIYF; CDR3 DNA: TGTGCCAGCAGTCCGACAGGGGATGGAAACACCATATATTTT
CDR3 length: 9; D gene: .; clone size: .; V gene: TRBV20-1; J gene: TRBJ1-2; CDR3 protein: CSASNGYTF; CDR3 DNA: TGCAGTGCTAGTAATGGCTACACCTTC
CDR3 length: 12; D gene: TRBD1; clone size: .; V gene: TRBV11-2; J gene: TRBJ1-1; CDR3 protein: CASSYRGTEAFF; CDR3 DNA: TGTGCCAGCAGCTACAGGGGTACTGAAGCTTTCTTT
CDR3 length: 13; D gene: .; clone size: .; V gene: TRBV5-5; J gene: TRBJ1-2; CDR3 protein: CASSLVAGDGYTF; CDR3 DNA: TGTGCCAGCAGCTTGGTGGCAGGGGATGGCTACACCTTC
CDR3 length: 16; D gene: TRBD1; clone size: .; V gene: TRBV5-1; J gene: TRBJ1-1; CDR3 protein: CASSYRDRGSNTEAFF; CDR3 DNA: TGCGCCAGCAGCTACCGGGACAGGGGATCGAACACTGAAGCTTTCTTT
CDR3 length: 13; D gene: .; clone size: .; V gene: TRBV6-1; J gene: TRBJ1-1; CDR3 protein: CASSGQQGTEAFF; CDR3 DNA: TGTGCCAGCAGTGGCCAGCAAGGGACTGAAGCTTTCTTT
CDR3 length: 13; D gene: .; clone size: .; V gene: TRBV19; J gene: TRBJ1-5; CDR3 protein: CASTPDPNQPQHF; CDR3 DNA: TGTGCCAGTACCCCCGACCCCAATCAGCCCCAGCATTTT
CDR3 length: 13; D gene: .; clone size: once; V gene: TRBV7-2; J gene: TRBJ1-1; CDR3 protein: CASSLAAGTEAFF; CDR3 DNA: TGTGCCAGCAGCTTAGCGGCGGGTACTGAAGCTTTCTTT
CDR3 length: 13; D gene: .; clone size: .; V gene: TRBV11-2; J gene: TRBJ1-4; CDR3 protein: CASGTGMAEKLFF; CDR3 DNA: TGTGCCAGCGGTACGGGGATGGCCGAAAAACTGTTTTTT
CDR3 length: 13; D gene: TRBD1; clone size: once; V gene: TRBV28; J gene: TRBJ1-5; CDR3 protein: CASSDRARQPQHF; CDR3 DNA: TGTGCCAGCAGCGACAGGGCCCGGCAGCCCCAGCATTTT
CDR3 length: 16; D gene: .; clone size: .; V gene: TRBV12-5; J gene: TRBJ2-1; CDR3 protein: CASGTQTGDPHNEQFF; CDR3 DNA: TGTGCTAGTGGTACCCAGACGGGGGACCCCCACAATGAGCAGTTCTTC
CDR3 length: 16; D gene: TRBD1; clone size: .; V gene: TRBV4-1; J gene: TRBJ2-7; CDR3 protein: CASSQVGGQGSYEQYF; CDR3 DNA: TGCGCCAGCAGCCAAGTGGGGGGACAGGGGTCCTACGAGCAGTACTTC
CDR3 length: 15; D gene: TRBD2; clone size: .; V gene: TRBV9; J gene: TRBJ2-5; CDR3 protein: CASSVSGGAGETQYF; CDR3 DNA: TGTGCCAGCAGCGTGAGCGGGGGGGCCGGAGAGACCCAGTACTTC
CDR3 length: 14; D gene: TRBD1; clone size: .; V gene: TRBV6-5; J gene: TRBJ2-7; CDR3 protein: CASRRDRVLGEQYF; CDR3 DNA: TGTGCCAGCAGACGGGACAGGGTTCTGGGCGAGCAGTACTTC
CDR3 length: 15; D gene: .; clone size: .; V gene: TRBV7-2; J gene: TRBJ2-4; CDR3 protein: CASSPPGPESNIQYF; CDR3 DNA: TGTGCCAGCAGCCCCCCGGGTCCAGAGAGCAACATTCAGTACTTC
CDR3 length: 15; D gene: .; clone size: .; V gene: TRBV28; J gene: TRBJ1-5; CDR3 protein: CASSFPGAGNQPQHF; CDR3 DNA: TGTGCCAGCAGTTTTCCGGGGGCAGGCAATCAGCCCCAGCATTTT
CDR3 length: 16; D gene: .; clone size: .; V gene: TRBV4-1; J gene: TRBJ1-1; CDR3 protein: CASSQAVTGQNTEAFF; CDR3 DNA: TGCGCCAGCAGCCAAGCGGTAACGGGGCAGAACACTGAAGCTTTCTTT
CDR3 length: 14; D gene: .; clone size: once; V gene: TRBV6-4; J gene: TRBJ1-1; CDR3 protein: CASSEGTGHTEAFF; CDR3 DNA: TGTGCCAGCAGTGAAGGTACGGGACACACTGAAGCTTTCTTT
CDR3 length: 14; D gene: .; clone size: .; V gene: TRBV15; J gene: TRBJ2-7; CDR3 protein: CATSRAGVSYEQYF; CDR3 DNA: TGTGCCACCAGCAGAGCCGGGGTCTCCTACGAGCAGTACTTC
CDR3 length: 15; D gene: TRBD1; clone size: .; V gene: TRBV5-4; J gene: TRBJ1-2; CDR3 protein: CASSSGQGARYGYTF; CDR3 DNA: TGTGCCAGCAGCTCTGGACAGGGGGCTAGGTATGGCTACACCTTC
CDR3 length: 14; D gene: TRBD1; clone size: .; V gene: TRBV5-1; J gene: TRBJ2-3; CDR3 protein: CASSSTGSTDTQYF; CDR3 DNA: TGCGCCAGCAGCTCGACAGGGAGCACAGATACGCAGTATTTT